This T cell receptor (beta chain) is from a study of cytomegalovirus exposure and HLA in healthy donors. The repertoire was sequenced with immunoSEQ multiplex PCR; TCRdb's copy has only in-frame clones and lacks some. The sample holds about 160,000 clones; nearly 90% are singletons and the top ten take around 10%. Study-level results: Specificity of three CMV-associated chains for CMV antigens was verified in vitro.

Trimming cost V 2 bases and J 2 bases, with 13 bases left between them. CDR1 SGHDT and CDR2 YYEEEE come from the germline V gene. This CDR3 is built from 15 residues. To note about this clone: Its antigen is not identified.

The source is a woman under 30 in good health and CMV-seropositive. This chain joins TRBV5-6 and TRBJ2-5; TRBD2 is a possible D gene (6 bases). The material sequenced was PBMCs. The CDR3 loop is CASSFRRALQETQYF. The CDR3 region has the DNA TGTGCCAGCAGCTTTAGGAGGGCCCTTCAAGAGACCCAGTACTTC.